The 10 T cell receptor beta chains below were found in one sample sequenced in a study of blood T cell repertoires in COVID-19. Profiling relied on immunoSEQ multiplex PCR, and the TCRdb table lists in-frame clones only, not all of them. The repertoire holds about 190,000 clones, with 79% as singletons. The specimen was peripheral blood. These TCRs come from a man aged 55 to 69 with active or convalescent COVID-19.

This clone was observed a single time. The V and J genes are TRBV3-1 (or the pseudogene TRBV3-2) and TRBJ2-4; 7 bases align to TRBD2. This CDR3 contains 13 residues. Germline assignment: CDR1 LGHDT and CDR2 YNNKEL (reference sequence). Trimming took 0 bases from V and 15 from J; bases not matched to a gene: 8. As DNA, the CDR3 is TGTGCCAGCAGCCAAGACGTTCGTGGACTAGTGTACTTC. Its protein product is CASSQDVRGLVYF.

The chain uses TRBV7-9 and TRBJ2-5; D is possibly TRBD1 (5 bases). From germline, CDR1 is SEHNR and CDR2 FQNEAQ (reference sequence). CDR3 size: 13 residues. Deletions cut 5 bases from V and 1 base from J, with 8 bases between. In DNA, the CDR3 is TGTGCCAGCAGCATCACAGGCCAAGAGACCCAGTACTTC. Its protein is CASSITGQETQYF.

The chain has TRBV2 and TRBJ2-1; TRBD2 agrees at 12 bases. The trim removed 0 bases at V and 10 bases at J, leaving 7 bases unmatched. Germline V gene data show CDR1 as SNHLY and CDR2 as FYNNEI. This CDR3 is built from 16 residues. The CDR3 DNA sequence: TGTGCCAGCAGTGAAGCGAGAGGGACTAGCGGGCGCGAGCAGTTCTTC. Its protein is CASSEARGTSGREQFF.

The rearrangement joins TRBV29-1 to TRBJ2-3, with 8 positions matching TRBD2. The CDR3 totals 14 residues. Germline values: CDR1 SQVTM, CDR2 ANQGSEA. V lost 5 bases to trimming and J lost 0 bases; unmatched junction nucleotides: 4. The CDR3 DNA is TGCAGCGTTACTAGCGGATGGAGCACAGATACGCAGTATTTT. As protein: CSVTSGWSTDTQYF.

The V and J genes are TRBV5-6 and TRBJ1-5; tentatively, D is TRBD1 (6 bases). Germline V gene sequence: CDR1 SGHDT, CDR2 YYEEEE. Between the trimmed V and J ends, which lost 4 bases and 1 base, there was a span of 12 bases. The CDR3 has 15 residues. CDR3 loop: CASSRQVGSNQPQHF. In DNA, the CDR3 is TGTGCCAGCAGCAGACAGGTCGGGAGCAATCAGCCCCAGCATTTT.

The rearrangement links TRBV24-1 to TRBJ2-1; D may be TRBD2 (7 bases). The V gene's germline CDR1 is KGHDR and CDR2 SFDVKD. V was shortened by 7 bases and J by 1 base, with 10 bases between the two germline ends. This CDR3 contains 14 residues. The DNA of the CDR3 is TGTGCCACCAGGGGGGGGCCTTCCTACAATGAGCAGTTCTTC. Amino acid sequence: CATRGGPSYNEQFF.

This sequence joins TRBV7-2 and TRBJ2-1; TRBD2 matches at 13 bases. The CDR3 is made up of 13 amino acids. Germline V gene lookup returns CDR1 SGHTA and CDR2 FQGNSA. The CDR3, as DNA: TGTGCGTCTACGGGACTAGCGGGACCTGAGCAGTTCTTC. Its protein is CASTGLAGPEQFF.

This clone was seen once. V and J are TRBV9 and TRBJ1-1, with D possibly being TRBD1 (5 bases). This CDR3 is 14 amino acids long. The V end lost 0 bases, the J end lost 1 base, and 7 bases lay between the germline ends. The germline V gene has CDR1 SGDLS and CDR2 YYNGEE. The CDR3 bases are TGTGCCAGCAGCGTAGGACAGAAGAACACTGAAGCTTTCTTT. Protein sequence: CASSVGQKNTEAFF.

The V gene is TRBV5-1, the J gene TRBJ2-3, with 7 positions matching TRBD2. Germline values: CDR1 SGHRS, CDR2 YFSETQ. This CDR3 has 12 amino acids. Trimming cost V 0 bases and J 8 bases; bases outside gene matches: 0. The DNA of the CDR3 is TGCGCCAGCAGCTTGGCGGGAGGTACGCAGTATTTT. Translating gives CASSLAGGTQYF.

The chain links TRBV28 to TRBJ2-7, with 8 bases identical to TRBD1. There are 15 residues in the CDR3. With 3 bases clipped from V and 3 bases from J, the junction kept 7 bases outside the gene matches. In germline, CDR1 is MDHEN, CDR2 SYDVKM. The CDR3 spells CASSFLQTGVYEQYF. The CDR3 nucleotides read TGTGCCAGCAGTTTCCTACAGACAGGGGTCTACGAGCAGTACTTC.